The 8 T cell receptor beta chains below come from one sample, sequenced in a study of T cell responses to AZD1222 COVID-19 vaccine. Sequencing was performed with immunoSEQ multiplex PCR; in TCRdb, only in-frame clones are kept and a portion is missing. The table lists around 150,000 clones, just over 90% of them singletons, with under 1.5% in the top ten. The starting material was peripheral blood, obtained 28 days after the second AZD1222 dose. The origin of the receptors is an adult who received the AZD1222 COVID-19 vaccine.

The genes are TRBV5-1 and TRBJ2-3, with 10 nucleotides matching TRBD2. CDR1 is SGHRS and CDR2 is YFSETQ in the germline V gene. This CDR3 has 16 residues. Trimming removed 4 bases from V and 0 bases from J; junction bases left unmatched: 5. The CDR3 here is CASSRLAGASTDTQYF. The CDR3 bases are TGCGCCAGCAGCAGGCTAGCGGGGGCTAGCACAGATACGCAGTATTTT. The whole variable domain, filled in from reference TRBV5-1 and TRBJ2-3, reads KAGVTQTPRYLIKTRGQQVTLSCSPISGHRSVSWYQQTPGQGLQFLFEYFSETQRNKGNFPGRFSGRQFSNSRSEMNVSTLELGDSALYLCASSRLAGASTDTQYFGPGTRLTVL.

The chain couples TRBV25-1 to TRBJ1-2; D gene uncertain. V lost 5 bases and J 6 bases, leaving 7 bases between the germline ends. CDR1 MGHDK and CDR2 SYGVNS come from the germline V gene. This CDR3 is built from 11 residues. CDR3 DNA sequence: TGTGCCAGCAGTAAATCCCATGGCTACACCTTC. As protein: CASSKSHGYTF.

This sequence joins TRBV28 and TRBJ1-6, with D perhaps matching TRBD1 (5 bases). This CDR3 has 14 residues. Looked up from germline, CDR1 is MDHEN and CDR2 is SYDVKM. Trimming left V 10 bases short and J 6 bases short, with 16 bases between. The CDR3 reads CATWGSASNSPLHF. The CDR3 DNA is TGTGCCACCTGGGGGTCGGCCAGTAATTCACCCCTCCACTTT.

This clone was seen more than once but under ten times. The chain has TRBV9 and TRBJ1-1; D gene unclear. The CDR3 is 13 amino acids. Between the trimmed V and J ends, which lost 3 bases and 4 bases, there was a span of 10 bases. CDR1 SGDLS and CDR2 YYNGEE come from the germline V gene. This chain's CDR3 is CASSGGSGTEAFF. DNA of the CDR3: TGTGCCAGCAGCGGAGGGAGTGGCACTGAAGCTTTCTTT. The full variable domain, with the rest looked up from reference TRBV9 and TRBJ1-1, is DSGVTQTPKHLITATGQRVTLRCSPRSGDLSVYWYQQSLDQGLQFLIQYYNGEERAKGNILERFSAQQFPDLHSELNLSSLELGDSALYFCASSGGSGTEAFFGQGTRLTVV.

V is TRBV7-2 and J is TRBJ1-6, with D hard to call. Trimming pared 2 bases from V and 7 bases from J, leaving 3 bases between. CDR1 and CDR2 from the germline V gene are SGHTA and FQGNSA. This CDR3 is 12 amino acids long. CDR3 residues: CASSLTNSPLHF. In DNA form, the CDR3 reads TGTGCCAGCAGCTTAACCAATTCACCCCTCCACTTT.

The rearrangement uses TRBV6-6 and TRBJ1-5, with D hard to call. Looked up from germline, CDR1 is MNHNY and CDR2 is SVGAGI (reference sequence). The CDR3 is 13 residues long. Trimming removed 3 bases at V and 13 bases at J, with 16 bases between. The CDR3 DNA sequence: TGTGCCAGCAGTTATTCGGTCGTGGAGCTACAGCATTTT. Encoded protein: CASSYSVVELQHF.

This clone was seen once. This chain uses TRBV5-5 with TRBJ1-5; no firm D call. Germline CDR1 and CDR2: SGHKS and YYEKEE (reference sequence). V was pared by 0 bases and J by 5 bases, with 3 bases between. This CDR3 region has 12 residues. CDR3 in DNA: TGTGCCAGCAGCTTGGAAGATCAGCCCCAGCATTTT. Amino acid sequence: CASSLEDQPQHF.

By sample fraction, this clone is medium-sized. The chain couples TRBV6-4 to TRBJ2-1, with 8 bases fitting TRBD2. Trimming removed 4 bases from V and 5 bases from J; junction bases left unmatched: 1. The CDR3 covers 13 residues. Germline CDR1 is MRHNA and CDR2 is SNTAGT. The CDR3 bases are TGTGCCAGCAGTGCGGGGGGGCACAATGAGCAGTTCTTC. Encoded protein: CASSAGGHNEQFF.